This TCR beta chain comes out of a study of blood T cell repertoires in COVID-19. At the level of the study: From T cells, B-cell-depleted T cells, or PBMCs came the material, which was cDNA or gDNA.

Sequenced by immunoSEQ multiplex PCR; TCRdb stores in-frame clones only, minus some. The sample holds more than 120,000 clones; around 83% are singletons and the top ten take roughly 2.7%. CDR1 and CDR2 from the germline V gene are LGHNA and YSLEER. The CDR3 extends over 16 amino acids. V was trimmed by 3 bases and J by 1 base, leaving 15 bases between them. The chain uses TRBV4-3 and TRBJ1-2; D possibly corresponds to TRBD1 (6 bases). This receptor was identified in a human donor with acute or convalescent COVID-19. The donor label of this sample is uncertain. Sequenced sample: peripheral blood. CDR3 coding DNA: TGCGCCAGCAGCCAGGGCAGGGGTTTAGGTAACTATGGCTACACCTTC. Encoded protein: CASSQGRGLGNYGYTF.